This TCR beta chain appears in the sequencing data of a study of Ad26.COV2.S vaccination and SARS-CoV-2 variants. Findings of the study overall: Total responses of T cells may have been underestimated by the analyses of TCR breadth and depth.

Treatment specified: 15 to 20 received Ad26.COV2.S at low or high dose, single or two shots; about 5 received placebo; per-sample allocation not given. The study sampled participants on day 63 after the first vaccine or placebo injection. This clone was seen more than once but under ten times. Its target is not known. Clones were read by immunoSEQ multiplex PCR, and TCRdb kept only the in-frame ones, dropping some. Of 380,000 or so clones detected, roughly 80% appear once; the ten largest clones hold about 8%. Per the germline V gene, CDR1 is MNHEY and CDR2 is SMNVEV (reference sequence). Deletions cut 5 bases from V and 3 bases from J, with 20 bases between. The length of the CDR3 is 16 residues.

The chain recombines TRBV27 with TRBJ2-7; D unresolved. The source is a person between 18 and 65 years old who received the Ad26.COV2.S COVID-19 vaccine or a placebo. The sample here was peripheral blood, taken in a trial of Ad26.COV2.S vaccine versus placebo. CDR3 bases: TGTGCCAGCAGTCCCCTTTTGGGGAAGGTTCGCTACGAGCAGTACTTC. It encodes CASSPLLGKVRYEQYF.